These T cell receptor beta chains were read from a single sample in a study of post-analysis software for immune sequencing data. One entry per CDR3 protein, called by TCRdb with MiXCR from the PCR reads. Among some 190,000 distinct CDR3 sequences, roughly 28% were seen once, and the ten largest hold more than 3%. The sample taken for sequencing was blood. These receptor sequences come from a girl aged 2 to 17 with multiple sclerosis. Each CDR3 is given with its conserved first and last residue. A D gene is named only where the DNA matches it firmly. Where a row states a size, it is once, few, many or the class of an expanded clone; other rows omit it.

V gene	J gene	clone size	D gene	CDR3 DNA	CDR3 protein
TRBV5-5	TRBJ2-7	NA	NA	TGTGCCAGCAGCTTGGGGGATCGCTACGAGCAGTACTTC	CASSLGDRYEQYF
TRBV15	TRBJ1-1	NA	NA	TGTGCCACCAGCAGAAACCCAGGGATGAACACTGAAGCTTTCTTT	CATSRNPGMNTEAFF
TRBV7-9	TRBJ2-3	NA	NA	TGTGCCAGCAGCACAAAGAGCAGGGTTGGGACAGATACGCAGTATTTT	CASSTKSRVGTDTQYF
TRBV7-9	TRBJ2-1	many	TRBD1	TGTGCCAGCAGTCCCGGGGACAGTTACTACAATGAGCAGTTCTTC	CASSPGDSYYNEQFF
TRBV6-4	TRBJ2-1	NA	TRBD2	TGTGCCAGCACCTCCCTAGCGGGCCTTAGGAATGAGCAGTTCTTC	CASTSLAGLRNEQFF
TRBV4-2	TRBJ1-4	many	NA	TGTGCCAGCAGCCAAAAGGGAGGAGTGGATGAAAAACTGTTTTTT	CASSQKGGVDEKLFF
TRBV25-1	TRBJ1-5	NA	TRBD1	TGTGCCAGCAGTGAATGGGACAGGGCTCAGCCCCAGCATTTT	CASSEWDRAQPQHF
TRBV6-6	TRBJ2-7	few	TRBD2	TGTGCCAGCAGTCAGCTTAGCGGGGGGGCCATTTACGAGCAGTACTTC	CASSQLSGGAIYEQYF
TRBV5-1	TRBJ2-5	NA	TRBD2	TGCGCCAACAGCTTACCGGGACTAGCGGGAGGAGAGACCCAGTACTTC	CANSLPGLAGGETQYF
TRBV7-9	TRBJ1-5	NA	NA	TGTGCCAGCAGCTTAGTCCCCGGCAATCAGCCCCAGCATTTT	CASSLVPGNQPQHF
TRBV18	TRBJ1-2	NA	NA	TGTGCCAGCTCACCACCCGGCTATGGCTACACCTTC	CASSPPGYGYTF
TRBV5-1	TRBJ1-1	NA	NA	TGCGCCAGCAGCTTGGCCGTCGCGGGGGCAGGGACTGAAGCTTTCTTT	CASSLAVAGAGTEAFF
TRBV6-2/TRBV6-3	TRBJ2-5	many	NA	TGTGCCAGCAGTTACGGAGGAGGAGGGAGGCCCCCGACCCAGTACTTC	CASSYGGGGRPPTQYF
TRBV4-1	TRBJ2-7	NA	TRBD2	TGCGCCAGCAGCCAAGAGCGGGAGAGGTCCTACGAGCAGTACTTC	CASSQERERSYEQYF
TRBV3-1	TRBJ1-1	few	NA	TGTGCCAGCAGCCAAGATCGCAGGGCCGGGACTGAAGCTTTCTTT	CASSQDRRAGTEAFF
TRBV12-3/TRBV12-4	TRBJ2-3	many	NA	TGTGCCAGCAGTTTCTTTCAACCACCAGATACGCAGTATTTT	CASSFFQPPDTQYF
TRBV5-1	TRBJ1-3	NA	TRBD1	TGCGCCAGCAGCCTGGGAACAGGGGCTGGAAACACCATATATTTT	CASSLGTGAGNTIYF
TRBV10-3	TRBJ1-2	many	TRBD1	TGTGCCACCGTGGACAGGGGGAACTATGGCTACACCTTC	CATVDRGNYGYTF
TRBV5-6	TRBJ2-7	NA	NA	TGTGCCAGCAGCTTCCGGGACAAGGAACTCTACGAGCAGTACTTC	CASSFRDKELYEQYF
TRBV28	TRBJ2-1	few	TRBD1	TGTGCCAGCAGATCGCGGGACAGGGGGGCCTACAATGAGCAGTTCTTC	CASRSRDRGAYNEQFF
TRBV6-6	TRBJ2-3	NA	TRBD2	TGTGCCACATCCAACGGCGGGGGGGCCGCAGATACGCAGTATTTT	CATSNGGGAADTQYF
TRBV28	TRBJ2-5	NA	NA	TGTGCCAGCAGTTTTGCAGAGACCCAGTACTTC	CASSFAETQYF
TRBV10-2	TRBJ2-5	many	TRBD2	TGCGTTTGTAGCGGGAGGCTGGTAGAGACCCAGTACTTC	CVCSGRLVETQYF
TRBV5-1	TRBJ1-4	NA	NA	TGCGCCAGCAGCTTTTTTCCGGGGGGCGATGAAAAACTGTTTTTT	CASSFFPGGDEKLFF
TRBV3-1	TRBJ2-5	few	NA	TGTGCCAGCAGCCAAGATCCGGCAGTAAACGGGGATGAGCAGTACTTC	CASSQDPAVNGDEQYF
TRBV5-4	TRBJ2-1	NA	TRBD1	TGTGCCAGCAGCACCGGGACAGAGAATGACAATGAGCAGTTCTTC	CASSTGTENDNEQFF